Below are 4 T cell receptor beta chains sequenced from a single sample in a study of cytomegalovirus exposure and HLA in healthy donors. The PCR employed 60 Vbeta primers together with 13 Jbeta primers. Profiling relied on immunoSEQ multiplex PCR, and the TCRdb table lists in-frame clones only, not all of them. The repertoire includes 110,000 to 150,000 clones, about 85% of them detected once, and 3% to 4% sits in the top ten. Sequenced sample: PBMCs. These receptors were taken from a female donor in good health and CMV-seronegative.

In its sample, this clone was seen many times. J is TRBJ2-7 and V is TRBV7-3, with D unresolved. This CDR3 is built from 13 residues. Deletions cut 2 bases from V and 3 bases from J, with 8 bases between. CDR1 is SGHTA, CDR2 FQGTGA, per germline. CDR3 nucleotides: TGTGCCAGCAGCTTAGCAGTTCTCTACGAGCAGTACTTC. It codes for CASSLAVLYEQYF.

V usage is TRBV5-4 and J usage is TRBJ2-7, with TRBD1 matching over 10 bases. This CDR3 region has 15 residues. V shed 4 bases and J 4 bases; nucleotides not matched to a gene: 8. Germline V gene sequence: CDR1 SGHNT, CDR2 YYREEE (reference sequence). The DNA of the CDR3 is TGTGCCAGCAGCCCCAGCAGGACAGGGGGGTACGAGCAGTACTTC. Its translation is CASSPSRTGGYEQYF.

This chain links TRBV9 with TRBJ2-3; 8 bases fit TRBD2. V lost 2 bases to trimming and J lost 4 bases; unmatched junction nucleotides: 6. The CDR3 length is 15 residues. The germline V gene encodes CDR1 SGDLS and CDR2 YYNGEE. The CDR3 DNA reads TGTGCCAGCAGCGTTAGCGGGGTGAGTGCAGATACGCAGTATTTT. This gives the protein CASSVSGVSADTQYF.

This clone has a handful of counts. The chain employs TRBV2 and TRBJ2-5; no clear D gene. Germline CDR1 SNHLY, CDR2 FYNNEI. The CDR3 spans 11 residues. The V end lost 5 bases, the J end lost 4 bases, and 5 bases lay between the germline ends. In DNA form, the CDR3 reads TGTGCCAGCAGTCGGTTAGAGACCCAGTACTTC. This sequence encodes CASSRLETQYF. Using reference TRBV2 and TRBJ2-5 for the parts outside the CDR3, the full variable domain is EPEVTQTPSHQVTQMGQEVILRCVPISNHLYFYWYRQILGQKVEFLVSFYNNEISEKSEIFDDQFSVERPDGSNFTLKIRSTKLEDSAMYFCASSRLETQYFGPGTRLLVL.